The 3 T cell receptor beta chains listed next were all sequenced from one sample in a study of T cell responses to AZD1222 COVID-19 vaccine. TCRdb's table, derived via immunoSEQ multiplex PCR, lists solely in-frame clones and lacks some. The sample records 200,000 or so clones, almost 90% being singletons. Specimen: peripheral blood, collected on day 0 of AZD1222 vaccination. Receptors were obtained from an adult in good health.

V gene TRBV12-5 combines with J gene TRBJ2-2, with D unclear. In germline, CDR1 is LGHNT, CDR2 FRNRAP. V gave up 1 base and J gave up 5 bases, with 5 bases separating them. The CDR3 runs 13 residues. CDR3 in amino acids: CASGLAPTGELFF. The CDR3, as DNA: TGTGCTAGTGGTTTGGCCCCTACCGGGGAGCTGTTTTTT.

V usage is TRBV30 and J usage is TRBJ2-5; 11 bases align to TRBD2. V lost 2 bases to trimming and J lost 4 bases; unmatched junction nucleotides: 9. Germline V gives CDR1 GTSNPN, CDR2 SVGIG (reference sequence). The CDR3 is made up of 16 amino acids. The CDR3 is CAWSKGSGGASETQYF. The CDR3 DNA reads as TGTGCCTGGAGTAAAGGTAGCGGGGGGGCATCAGAGACCCAGTACTTC. The full variable domain, its missing parts supplied by reference TRBV30 and TRBJ2-5, is SQTIHQWPATLVQPVGSPLSLECTVEGTSNPNLYWYRQAAGRGLQLLFYSVGIGQISSEVPQNLSASRPQDRQFILSSKKLLLSDSGFYLCAWSKGSGGASETQYFGPGTRLLVL.

This clone was seen a single time. The chain is built from TRBV4-2 and TRBJ2-1; D is uncertain. V was pared by 4 bases and J by 5 bases, with 9 bases between. The CDR3 contains 13 residues. Germline V gene sequence: CDR1 LGHNA, CDR2 YNFKEQ. The CDR3 sequence: CASSPNFDNEQFF. Written as DNA, the CDR3 is TGTGCCAGCAGCCCGAACTTTGACAATGAGCAGTTCTTC.